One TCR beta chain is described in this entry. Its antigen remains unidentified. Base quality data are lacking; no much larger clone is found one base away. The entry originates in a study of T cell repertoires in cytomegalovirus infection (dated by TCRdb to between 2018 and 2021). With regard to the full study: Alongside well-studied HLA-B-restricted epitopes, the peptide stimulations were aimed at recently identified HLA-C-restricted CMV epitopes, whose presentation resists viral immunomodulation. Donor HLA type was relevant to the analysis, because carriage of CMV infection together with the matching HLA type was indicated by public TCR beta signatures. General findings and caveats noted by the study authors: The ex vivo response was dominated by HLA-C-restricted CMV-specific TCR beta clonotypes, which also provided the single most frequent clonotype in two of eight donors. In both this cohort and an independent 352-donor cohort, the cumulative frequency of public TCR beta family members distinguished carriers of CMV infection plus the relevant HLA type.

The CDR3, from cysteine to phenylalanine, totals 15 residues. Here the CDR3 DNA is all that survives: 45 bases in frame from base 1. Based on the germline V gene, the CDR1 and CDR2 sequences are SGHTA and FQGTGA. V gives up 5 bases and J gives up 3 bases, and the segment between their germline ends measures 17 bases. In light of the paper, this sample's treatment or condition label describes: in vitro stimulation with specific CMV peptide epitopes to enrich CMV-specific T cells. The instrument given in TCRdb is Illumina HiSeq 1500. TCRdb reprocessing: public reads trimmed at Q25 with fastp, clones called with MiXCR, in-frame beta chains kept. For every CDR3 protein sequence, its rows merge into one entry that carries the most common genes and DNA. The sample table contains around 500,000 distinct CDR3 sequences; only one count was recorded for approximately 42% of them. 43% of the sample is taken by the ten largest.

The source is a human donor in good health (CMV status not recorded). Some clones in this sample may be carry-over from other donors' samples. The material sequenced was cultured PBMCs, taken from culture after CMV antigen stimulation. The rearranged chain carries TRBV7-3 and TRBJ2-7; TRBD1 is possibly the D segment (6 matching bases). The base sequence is TGTGCCAGCAGCCAATCAACAGGGACGGTCTACGAGCAGTACTTC. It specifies CASSQSTGTVYEQYF.